The entry that follows covers one TCR beta chain sequence. What it binds is not known. This record belongs to a study of cytomegalovirus exposure and HLA in healthy donors. General study results and limits: There were several of the most significant clusters that appeared linked to common viral pathogens in a later analysis. Among TCR beta chains, those listed as cytomegalovirus-associated numbered over 150.

PCR was performed using 60 Vbeta and 13 Jbeta primers. Clones were sequenced by immunoSEQ multiplex PCR, and TCRdb holds only the in-frame ones, with some missing. The table includes 40,000 to 45,000 clones, 70% to 85% detected once. It was healthy bone marrow donors who served as donors. The TCR comes from a man aged 30 to 45 in good health and CMV-seronegative. Material for sequencing was PBMCs.

CDR3 amino acids: CASSANRKSGGSSYNEQFF. The CDR3 DNA sequence: TGTGCCAGCAGCGCAAATAGGAAAAGCGGGGGAAGCTCCTACAATGAGCAGTTCTTC. The chain uses TRBV9 and TRBJ2-1, with 8 positions matching TRBD2. The V segment lost 3 bases and the J segment 0 bases; nucleotides outside the gene matches: 14. Germline-derived CDR1 and CDR2 are SGDLS and YYNGEE. The CDR3 loop spans 19 amino acids.